One sample yielded the 30 T cell receptor beta chains listed below, sequenced in a study of cytomegalovirus exposure and HLA in healthy donors. The protocol was immunoSEQ multiplex PCR, while the TCRdb copy is restricted to in-frame clones and leaves out a portion. The sample lists some 170,000 clones; more than 75% were seen once. Input material: PBMCs. The receptors stem from a woman under 40 in good health and CMV-seronegative.

This chain joins TRBV7-2 and TRBJ1-6; D is possibly TRBD1 (5 bases). The CDR3 length is 17 residues. Germline V CDR1 and CDR2: SGHTA, FQGNSA. Trimming pared 1 base from V and 8 bases from J, leaving 18 bases between. In DNA, the CDR3 is TGTGCCAGCAGCTTAGGCCCCTCGACAGCCCTCCATTCACCCCTCCACTTT. It codes for CASSLGPSTALHSPLHF.

This clone has just a few counts. The V call is TRBV5-6, the J call TRBJ2-7, with a tentative D call TRBD1 (5 bases). This CDR3 is 14 amino acids long. Germline V gene lookup returns CDR1 SGHDT and CDR2 YYEEEE. Trimming stripped 1 base from V and 2 bases from J, with 10 bases between. CDR3 loop: CASSLWPRAYEQYF. DNA for the CDR3: TGTGCCAGCAGCTTGTGGCCCAGGGCCTACGAGCAGTACTTC.

This CDR3 is CASSRRQGFYGYTF. The CDR3 DNA follows: TGCGCCAGCAGCCGACGACAGGGGTTCTATGGCTACACCTTC. The J gene is TRBJ1-2, the V gene TRBV4-1; 8 bases fit TRBD1. Germline CDR1 MGHRA, CDR2 YSYEKL. This CDR3 contains 14 residues. V shed 4 bases and J 4 bases; nucleotides not matched to a gene: 5.

The V and J genes are TRBV11-2 and TRBJ2-2; 8 nucleotides line up with TRBD1. Germline lookup yields CDR1 SGHAT and CDR2 FQNNGV. The CDR3 covers 13 residues. With 3 bases clipped from V and 6 bases from J, the junction kept 0 bases outside the gene matches. In DNA form, the CDR3 reads TGTGCCAGCAGCTTGGACAGGGCCGGGGAGCTGTTTTTT. Its protein is CASSLDRAGELFF.

In its sample, this clone was seen once. The V gene is TRBV2, the J gene TRBJ2-5; TRBD1 matches at 7 bases. The better agreement between TRBJ2-7 and the DNA end casts doubt on the J call. The CDR3 covers 16 residues. Germline V CDR1 and CDR2: SNHLY, FYNNEI. For the CDR3, the DNA is TGTGCCAGCAGAGTAGACAGGGACCCACTTCGCTACGAGCAGTACTTC. Its translation is CASRVDRDPLRYEQYF.

The J gene is TRBJ2-5, the V gene TRBV4-1; the D gene is possibly TRBD2 (6 bases). Germline V gene data show CDR1 as MGHRA and CDR2 as YSYEKL. The CDR3 spans 16 residues. Trimming cost V 5 bases and J 1 base, with 17 bases left between them. The CDR3 DNA reads TGCGCCAGCAGCTTAGGCGCGGGGCGCGTCCAAGAGACCCAGTACTTC. Amino acid sequence: CASSLGAGRVQETQYF.

The rearrangement joins TRBV5-4 to TRBJ2-7, with 8 positions matching TRBD2. The CDR3 totals 14 residues. Germline assignment: CDR1 SGHNT and CDR2 YYREEE (reference sequence). Trimming at V came to 2 bases and at J to 4 bases, leaving 5 bases not matched to a gene. The CDR3: CASSFSGARYEQYF. The CDR3 DNA reads TGTGCCAGCAGCTTTAGCGGGGCAAGGTACGAGCAGTACTTC.

V usage is TRBV5-1 and J usage is TRBJ1-1; a weak D match, TRBD1 (5 bases). The CDR3 has 14 amino acids. Germline loops: CDR1 SGHRS, CDR2 YFSETQ. Deletions cut 2 bases from V and 1 base from J, with 9 bases between. CDR3 in DNA: TGCGCCAGCAGCTTAGTGGGGCCGAACACTGAAGCTTTCTTT. This translates into CASSLVGPNTEAFF.

The rearrangement joins TRBV7-2 to TRBJ2-1; 10 positions agree with TRBD2. V lost 4 bases and J lost 8; bases outside the gene matches: 11. This CDR3 has 16 residues. Germline assignment: CDR1 SGHTA and CDR2 FQGNSA. The DNA of the CDR3 is TGTGCCAGCAGCTGGGGGAGCGGGGGGGCCTTCTATGAGCAGTTCTTC. Translating gives CASSWGSGGAFYEQFF.

The chain is built from TRBV11-2 and TRBJ1-1; D not resolved. CDR3 length: 15 amino acids. Germline CDR1 SGHAT, CDR2 FQNNGV. Trimming took 5 bases from V and 0 from J, leaving 13 bases between them. CDR3 DNA: TGTGCCAGCAGCACACCGCCCGAACTGAACACTGAAGCTTTCTTT. Translating it yields CASSTPPELNTEAFF.

This clone was recorded a few times. The V gene is TRBV14, the J gene TRBJ1-1; D is undetermined. CDR3 length: 16 amino acids. Germline assignment: CDR1 SGHDN and CDR2 FVKESK. The germline V and J ends were trimmed by 0 bases and 3 bases, with 14 bases remaining between them. CDR3 nucleotides: TGTGCCAGCAGCCAAGATTTGGGGAGCGGGTACACTGAAGCTTTCTTT. This sequence encodes CASSQDLGSGYTEAFF.

The CDR3 protein is CASSARPLFRGGSYNEQFF. CDR3 sequence (DNA): TGTGCCAGCAGCGCCCGCCCCCTATTCCGCGGGGGCTCCTACAATGAGCAGTTCTTC. The chain carries TRBV11-2 and TRBJ2-1; the match to TRBD2 covers 7 bases. V lost 5 bases, J lost 0 bases, and 16 bases stayed unmatched. Germline lookup yields CDR1 SGHAT and CDR2 FQNNGV. The CDR3 has 19 residues.

The chain has TRBV5-1 and TRBJ2-3, with 7 bases matching TRBD1. V lost 4 bases to trimming and J lost 1 base; unmatched junction nucleotides: 12. The V gene's germline CDR1 is SGHRS and CDR2 YFSETQ. The CDR3 is 17 amino acids. As DNA, the CDR3 is TGCGCCAGCAGCCCCGGAGACAGGGTCCGGGGCACAGATACGCAGTATTTT. Amino acids: CASSPGDRVRGTDTQYF.

J is TRBJ1-1 and V is TRBV6-5; the match to TRBD1 covers 9 bases. The CDR3 runs to 15 residues. Trimming at V came to 5 bases and at J to 2 bases, leaving 6 bases not matched to a gene. The germline V gene has CDR1 MNHEY and CDR2 SVGAGI. This chain's CDR3 is CASSPQGAGNTEAFF. Here the CDR3 DNA reads TGTGCCAGCAGTCCACAGGGGGCAGGTAACACTGAAGCTTTCTTT.

The chain joins TRBV25-1 to TRBJ1-1; 7 bases map to TRBD1. CDR1 and CDR2 (germline): MGHDK, SYGVNS. J was trimmed by 4 bases and V by 6 bases; bases with no gene match: 8. This CDR3 spans 14 amino acids. CDR3: CASSTTGLGTEAFF. The DNA of the CDR3 is TGTGCCAGCAGCACGACAGGGTTAGGCACTGAAGCTTTCTTT.

V and J are TRBV6-1 and TRBJ1-1, with 7 bases matching TRBD1. Germline V gene sequence: CDR1 MNHNS, CDR2 SASEGT. The CDR3 has 15 residues. V was clipped by 4 bases and J by 3 bases; unmatched bases: 8. The CDR3: CASSGQTGRDTEAFF. The CDR3 bases are TGTGCCAGCAGTGGACAGACAGGGCGGGACACTGAAGCTTTCTTT.

The gene calls are TRBV7-2 and TRBJ1-1; maybe TRBD1 (6 bases). CDR1 and CDR2 from the germline V gene are SGHTA and FQGNSA. There are 16 residues in the CDR3. V shed 6 bases and J shed 3 bases, with 20 bases lying between them. This chain's CDR3 is CASSISAGASYTEAFF. The CDR3 region has the DNA TGTGCCAGCAGTATATCCGCGGGGGCCTCCTACACTGAAGCTTTCTTT. The full variable domain, its missing parts supplied by reference TRBV7-2 and TRBJ1-1, is GAGVSQSPSNKVTEKGKDVELRCDPISGHTALYWYRQSLGQGLEFLIYFQGNSAPDKSGLPSDRFSAERTGGSVSTLTIQRTQQEDSAVYLCASSISAGASYTEAFFGQGTRLTVV.

The V call is TRBV5-6, the J call TRBJ1-1; D may be TRBD1 (6 bases). Germline V CDR1 and CDR2: SGHDT, YYEEEE. Trimming cost V 2 bases and J 5 bases, with 10 bases left between them. This CDR3 spans 13 amino acids. For the CDR3, the DNA is TGTGCCAGCAGCTTACAGGGAGGGACTGAAGCTTTCTTT. This gives the protein CASSLQGGTEAFF.

This sequence joins TRBV6-5 and TRBJ2-2; 9 bases match TRBD2. This CDR3 region has 15 residues. Germline CDR1 is MNHEY and CDR2 is SVGAGI. V shed 0 bases and J 6 bases; nucleotides not matched to a gene: 2. CDR3 coding DNA: TGTGCCAGCAGTTACTCGCGGGGGGGCCCCGGGGAGCTGTTTTTT. It codes for CASSYSRGGPGELFF.

This chain links TRBV9 with TRBJ2-2; a weak D match, TRBD1 (6 bases). V shed 0 bases and J shed 5 bases, with 8 bases lying between them. Germline V lookup: CDR1 SGDLS, CDR2 YYNGEE. CDR3 length: 14 amino acids. The CDR3 loop reads CASSVGGQTGELFF. DNA of the CDR3: TGTGCCAGCAGCGTAGGAGGACAGACCGGGGAGCTGTTTTTT.

The chain uses TRBV6-5 and TRBJ1-2; perhaps TRBD1 as D (5 bases). Germline V lookup: CDR1 MNHEY, CDR2 SVGAGI. The V end lost 2 bases, the J end lost 2 bases, and 12 bases lay between the germline ends. The CDR3 spans 15 residues. The CDR3 DNA reads TGTGCCAGCAGTTACCTGCGGGGACTCAACTATGGCTACACCTTC. This sequence encodes CASSYLRGLNYGYTF.

The chain has TRBV7-9 and TRBJ1-6; TRBD1 aligns across 7 bases. V trimming: 1 base; J trimming: 9 bases; junction bases outside the gene matches: 9. This CDR3 comprises 16 residues. The germline CDR1 and CDR2 sequences are SEHNR and FQNEAQ (reference sequence). In DNA form, the CDR3 reads TGTGCCAGCAGCTTAGTAACAGGGGCCCCTGGTTCACCCCTCCACTTT. Its translation is CASSLVTGAPGSPLHF. The entire variable domain, with the rest obtained from reference TRBV7-9 and TRBJ1-6, is as follows: DTGVSQNPRHKITKRGQNVTFRCDPISEHNRLYWYRQTLGQGPEFLTYFQNEAQLEKSRLLSDRFSAERPKGSFSTLEIQRTEQGDSAMYLCASSLVTGAPGSPLHFGNGTRLTVT.

The V gene is TRBV19, the J gene TRBJ1-2; D is ambiguous. The germline V and J ends were trimmed by 6 bases and 5 bases, with 16 bases remaining between them. CDR1 and CDR2 (germline): LNHDA, SQIVND (reference sequence). There are 14 residues in the CDR3. CDR3 sequence reads: CASRPNLSRYGYTF. Here the CDR3 DNA reads TGTGCCAGTAGACCAAATTTATCGCGTTATGGCTACACCTTC.

The V gene is TRBV6-1, the J gene TRBJ1-1, with D perhaps matching TRBD1 (6 bases). This CDR3 comprises 14 residues. Germline values: CDR1 MNHNS, CDR2 SASEGT. Trimming removed 6 bases at V and 5 bases at J, with 16 bases between. In DNA, the CDR3 is TGTGCCAGCAGCCCCTTACAGGGCGGGACTGAAGCTTTCTTT. Its translation is CASSPLQGGTEAFF.

The chain recombines TRBV7-9 with TRBJ1-2; possible D gene TRBD1, 5 bases. Germline CDR1 is SEHNR and CDR2 is FQNEAQ (reference sequence). The CDR3 spans 15 residues. V lost 4 bases to trimming and J lost 4 bases, with 16 bases between them. The CDR3 loop reads CASSSSGTVGYGYTF. CDR3 sequence (DNA): TGTGCCAGCAGCTCATCAGGGACTGTCGGCTATGGCTACACCTTC.

This chain links TRBV5-1 with TRBJ2-7, with TRBD2 as a possible D gene (7 bases). From germline, CDR1 is SGHRS and CDR2 YFSETQ. The CDR3 runs to 14 residues. V was shortened by 4 bases and J by 2 bases, with 13 bases between the two germline ends. CDR3: CASSDGGGPYEQYF. CDR3 DNA sequence: TGCGCCAGCAGCGACGGCGGGGGCCCCTACGAGCAGTACTTC.

This rearrangement joins TRBV4-1 to TRBJ1-4, with 8 bases identical to TRBD1. The V gene end was trimmed by 0 bases and the J gene end by 4 bases; junction bases not matched to a gene: 4. Germline V CDR1 and CDR2: MGHRA, YSYEKL. CDR3 length equals 16 residues. The CDR3 nucleotides are TGCGCCAGCAGCCAAGAAACGACAGGGGATAATGAAAAACTGTTTTTT. Translating gives CASSQETTGDNEKLFF.

V gene TRBV4-3 combines with J gene TRBJ2-1; no reliable D call. V gave up 0 bases and J gave up 8 bases, with 11 bases separating them. The V gene's germline CDR1 is LGHNA and CDR2 YSLEER. This CDR3 is 14 amino acids long. The CDR3 DNA reads as TGCGCCAGCAGCCAAGAATCCGTAAGCCATGAGCAGTTCTTC. This translates into CASSQESVSHEQFF.

This chain uses TRBV7-2 with TRBJ2-5, with 7 bases lining up with TRBD2. There are 14 residues in the CDR3. Losses at the gene ends were 5 bases for V and 5 bases for J; bases not matched to a gene: 8. The germline gives CDR1 SGHTA, CDR2 FQGNSA. DNA of the CDR3: TGTGCCAGCAGCCCTCCGGGGGGTGGGGAGACCCAGTACTTC. This gives the protein CASSPPGGGETQYF.

This chain's CDR3 is CASSSPRRTGLGEQYF. CDR3 DNA: TGTGCCAGCAGCTCCCCCCGACGGACAGGGTTGGGGGAGCAGTACTTC. The V call is TRBV11-2, the J call TRBJ2-7, with 8 bases lining up with TRBD1. Germline V gene data show CDR1 as SGHAT and CDR2 as FQNNGV. The junction had 15 bases not matched to a gene; V was cut back by 4 bases and J by 7 bases. The length of the CDR3 is 16 residues.